This T cell receptor beta chain came from a study of cytomegalovirus exposure and HLA in healthy donors. The PCR ran on 60 Vbeta and 13 Jbeta primers. Measured with immunoSEQ multiplex PCR; TCRdb has only the in-frame clones, and not every one. In the table there are about 85,000 clones, about four fifths of which are singletons. Study-wide findings and caveats: There were reportedly fewer N-insertions in an Asian-associated ancestry cluster than the roughly 670-donor mean, in a later analysis.

This CDR3 is built from 15 residues. Germline assignment: CDR1 SGHTA and CDR2 FQGNSA. Trimming took 1 base from V and 0 from J, leaving 10 bases between them. About this clone: No antigen is known for it.

The chain joins TRBV7-2 to TRBJ2-7, with D tentatively TRBD2 (5 bases). The sequenced sample consisted of PBMCs. The source of this sequence is a man in his forties or fifties in good health and CMV-seropositive. CDR3 nucleotide sequence: TGTGCCAGCAGCTTAGGGCCGGGGAGCTCCTACGAGCAGTACTTC. Residues: CASSLGPGSSYEQYF.